One sample yielded the 30 T cell receptor beta chains listed below, sequenced in a study of shared T cell receptors in the human thymus. Here immunoSEQ multiplex PCR was the method, and the copy in TCRdb shows in-frame clones only, minus some. The profile shows about 540,000 clones, 70% to 80% of them singletons. The sample was also linked to a second study, of human thymus T cells.

The sample comprised thymocytes. The receptors were gathered from a boy in the first two years of life with a congenital heart defect.

V and J are TRBV29-1 and TRBJ2-1, with 8 positions matching TRBD2. The germline gives CDR1 SQVTM, CDR2 ANQGSEA. CDR3 length: 13 amino acids. V lost 7 bases and J lost 6; bases outside the gene matches: 8. Written as DNA, the CDR3 is TGCAGCGCTCCGGGACTAGGGGGCAATGAGCAGTTCTTC. It is translated as CSAPGLGGNEQFF.

The V and J genes are TRBV2 and TRBJ2-2; 8 bases align to TRBD1. Unmatched junction bases numbered 9, after V lost 0 bases and J lost 6 bases. This CDR3 is 17 amino acids long. Germline V lookup: CDR1 SNHLY, CDR2 FYNNEI. The CDR3: CASSEALTGGRSGELFF. The CDR3 coding sequence is TGTGCCAGCAGTGAAGCCTTAACAGGGGGTCGGTCCGGGGAGCTGTTTTTT.

This clone was recorded a few times. The chain recombines TRBV30 with TRBJ1-4, with a weak D call TRBD1 (5 bases). CDR3 length: 17 amino acids. Germline CDR1 reads GTSNPN; CDR2 reads SVGIG (reference sequence). Deletions cut 0 bases from V and 0 bases from J, with 14 bases between. CDR3 nucleotides: TGTGCCTGGAGTGTACGTGTCAGGGATGCAACTAATGAAAAACTGTTTTTT. This translates into CAWSVRVRDATNEKLFF.

The chain employs TRBV2 and TRBJ2-5; 7 positions match TRBD2. There are 14 residues in the CDR3. Germline V lookup: CDR1 SNHLY, CDR2 FYNNEI. After removal of 4 bases from V and 5 bases from J, the junction contained 7 bases not matched to a gene. CDR3: CASSGQPGGETQYF. The CDR3, as DNA: TGTGCCAGCAGTGGGCAGCCCGGGGGGGAGACCCAGTACTTC.

The J gene is TRBJ2-7, the V gene TRBV7-9; D remains ambiguous. Deletions cut 0 bases from V and 2 bases from J, with 8 bases between. Per germline, CDR1 SEHNR and CDR2 FQNEAQ (reference sequence). The CDR3 spans 14 residues. The CDR3 here is CASSLAGSPYEQYF. The CDR3 DNA follows: TGTGCCAGCAGCTTAGCTGGCAGTCCCTACGAGCAGTACTTC.

The rearrangement links TRBV27 to TRBJ1-4; 7 bases fit TRBD1. The trim removed 7 bases at V and 7 bases at J, leaving 9 bases unmatched. Germline loops: CDR1 MNHEY, CDR2 SMNVEV (reference sequence). CDR3 length: 14 amino acids. This CDR3 is CASKQGLEGEKLFF. The CDR3 DNA reads TGTGCCAGCAAACAGGGGTTAGAGGGTGAAAAACTGTTTTTT.

The chain is built from TRBV6-5 and TRBJ2-3, with D uncertain. V was trimmed by 8 bases and J by 6 bases, leaving 12 bases between them. CDR3 length: 12 residues. Germline loops: CDR1 MNHEY, CDR2 SVGAGI. CDR3 sequence: CASENPRDTQYF. CDR3 sequence (DNA): TGTGCCAGCGAGAATCCGAGGGATACGCAGTATTTT.

V is TRBV18 and J is TRBJ2-7; TRBD2 aligns across 10 bases. The junction had 5 bases not matched to a gene; V was cut back by 3 bases and J by 0 bases. CDR1 KGHSH and CDR2 LQKENI come from the germline V gene. The CDR3 consists of 16 residues. This chain's CDR3 is CASSPPGTSASYEQYF. CDR3 in DNA: TGTGCCAGCTCACCCCCCGGGACTAGCGCCTCCTACGAGCAGTACTTC.

The chain joins TRBV7-6 to TRBJ2-7; 9 bases align to TRBD1. Germline V gene sequence: CDR1 SGHVS, CDR2 FNYEAQ. The CDR3 spans 20 residues. The J segment lost 3 bases and the V segment lost 1 base, leaving 19 bases of the junction unmatched. The CDR3 reads CASSLDTRDRVTWENYEQYF. CDR3 coding DNA: TGTGCCAGCAGCTTAGACACCCGGGACAGGGTTACTTGGGAGAACTACGAGCAGTACTTC. The variable domain in full, with the rest retrieved from reference TRBV7-6 and TRBJ2-7, is GAGVSQSPRYKVTKRGQDVALRCDPISGHVSLYWYRQALGQGPEFLTYFNYEAQQDKSGLPNDRFSAERPEGSISTLTIQRTEQRDSAMYRCASSLDTRDRVTWENYEQYFGPGTRLTVT.

V gene TRBV5-4 combines with J gene TRBJ2-1, with 11 bases that match TRBD2. Trimming cost V 6 bases and J 1 base; bases outside gene matches: 6. CDR1 and CDR2 from the germline V gene are SGHNT and YYREEE (reference sequence). There are 16 residues in the CDR3. CDR3 coding DNA: TGTGCCAGCAACGGGGGACTAGCGGATTCCTACAATGAGCAGTTCTTC. Protein sequence: CASNGGLADSYNEQFF.

J is TRBJ2-4 and V is TRBV5-6; 9 bases line up with TRBD1. This CDR3 has 16 amino acids. The V gene's germline CDR1 is SGHDT and CDR2 YYEEEE. Trimming cost V 4 bases and J 3 bases; bases outside gene matches: 8. The CDR3 DNA follows: TGTGCCAGCAGCGACCGGGACAGGGCGGACAAAAACATTCAGTACTTC. Translated: CASSDRDRADKNIQYF.

This chain uses TRBV7-9 with TRBJ2-7, with 13 positions matching TRBD2. The CDR3 consists of 18 residues. J lost 1 base, V lost 5 bases, and 11 bases had no gene match. Germline loops: CDR1 SEHNR, CDR2 FQNEAQ (reference sequence). CDR3 in DNA: TGTGCCAGCAGCCCCAGACTAGCGGGAGGAGAACTTTCCTACGAGCAGTACTTC. Protein sequence: CASSPRLAGGELSYEQYF.

The J gene is TRBJ2-2, the V gene TRBV6-6, with no clear D. The germline V gene encodes CDR1 MNHNY and CDR2 SVGAGI (reference sequence). This CDR3 has 15 amino acids. The germline V and J ends were trimmed by 8 bases and 0 bases, with 13 bases remaining between them. Here the CDR3 reads CASVSGLANTGELFF. CDR3 bases: TGTGCCAGCGTGTCGGGTCTAGCGAACACCGGGGAGCTGTTTTTT.

V gene TRBV25-1 combines with J gene TRBJ2-7; D perhaps matches TRBD2 (6 bases). Trimming stripped 4 bases from V and 2 bases from J, with 12 bases between. The CDR3 covers 14 residues. The V gene's germline CDR1 is MGHDK and CDR2 SYGVNS. CDR3 residues: CASSVARETYEQYF. In nucleotides, the CDR3 is TGTGCCAGCAGTGTAGCACGGGAGACCTACGAGCAGTACTTC.

This chain uses TRBV4-1 with TRBJ2-4; 7 nucleotides line up with TRBD1. CDR3 length: 15 residues. V was pared by 3 bases and J by 0 bases, with 2 bases of the junction left unmatched. Germline V gene data show CDR1 as MGHRA and CDR2 as YSYEKL. CDR3 protein: CASSQDRIAKNIQYF. DNA of the CDR3: TGCGCCAGCAGCCAGGACAGGATAGCCAAAAACATTCAGTACTTC.

The CDR3 DNA reads TGTGCCGCGGCTCCAGCGGGAGCTTTCAATGAGCAGTTCTTC. Translated, it gives CAAAPAGAFNEQFF. The chain uses TRBV15 and TRBJ2-1; 8 bases fit TRBD2. CDR1 LNHNV and CDR2 YYDKDF come from the germline V gene (reference sequence). Unmatched junction bases numbered 12, after V lost 11 bases and J lost 6 bases. This CDR3 is built from 14 residues.

The chain has TRBV5-1 and TRBJ2-1, with TRBD2 matching over 7 bases. Germline values: CDR1 SGHRS, CDR2 YFSETQ. Germline trimming cut 2 bases from V and 6 bases from J; bases unmatched to any gene: 8. The CDR3 length is 15 residues. Here the CDR3 DNA reads TGCGCCAGCAGCTTACTCGGGACTATTGGCAATGAGCAGTTCTTC. It codes for CASSLLGTIGNEQFF.

CDR3 sequence reads: CASGLGGDRGREQYF. CDR3 bases: TGTGCTAGTGGTTTGGGGGGGGACAGGGGGCGGGAGCAGTACTTC. This chain joins TRBV12-5 and TRBJ2-7; TRBD1 aligns across 12 bases. CDR1 is LGHNT and CDR2 is FRNRAP in the germline V gene. V shed 1 base and J 7 bases; nucleotides not matched to a gene: 5. The CDR3 has 15 residues.

The J gene is TRBJ2-1, the V gene TRBV11-2; D perhaps matches TRBD2 (5 bases). The V gene lost 9 bases and the J gene lost 3 bases, with 15 bases spanning the gap. The CDR3 spans 14 residues. Germline V CDR1 and CDR2: SGHAT, FQNNGV. The CDR3 DNA reads TGTGCCAGTTGCAAGGGAACTAGCTACAATGAGCAGTTCTTC. Its translation: CASCKGTSYNEQFF.

V usage is TRBV7-3 and J usage is TRBJ2-5; TRBD2 aligns across 7 bases. This CDR3 has 16 amino acids. CDR1 is SGHTA, CDR2 FQGTGA, per germline. The V gene end was trimmed by 0 bases and the J gene end by 5 bases; junction bases not matched to a gene: 9. The CDR3 here is CASSLTGGTLYETQYF. In nucleotides, the CDR3 is TGTGCCAGCAGCTTAACGGGGGGGACCCTATATGAGACCCAGTACTTC.

The V and J genes are TRBV4-3 and TRBJ2-7; D gene unclear. V lost 0 bases and J 0 bases, leaving 12 bases between the germline ends. The CDR3 is made up of 16 amino acids. Germline CDR1 reads LGHNA; CDR2 reads YSLEER. CDR3 protein: CASSQEARGSSYEQYF. CDR3 coding DNA: TGCGCCAGCAGCCAAGAGGCGCGCGGTAGCTCCTACGAGCAGTACTTC.

This clone was recorded only once. The V call is TRBV7-9, the J call TRBJ2-3; TRBD2 aligns across 7 bases. CDR3 length equals 16 residues. Unmatched junction bases numbered 9, after V lost 5 bases and J lost 1 base. The germline gives CDR1 SEHNR, CDR2 FQNEAQ (reference sequence). CDR3 amino acids: CASSHPPSGGTDTQYF. For the CDR3, the DNA is TGTGCCAGCAGCCATCCCCCCAGCGGGGGCACAGATACGCAGTATTTT.

This rearrangement joins TRBV4-1 to TRBJ2-5; weak D call: TRBD2 (5 bases). Trimming pared 1 base from V and 4 bases from J, leaving 7 bases between. The CDR3 runs 13 residues. CDR1 MGHRA and CDR2 YSYEKL come from the germline V gene. CDR3 amino acids: CASSQGGLETQYF. CDR3 DNA: TGCGCCAGCAGCCAAGGAGGGTTAGAGACCCAGTACTTC.

This chain uses TRBV15 with TRBJ2-1; D may be TRBD1 (6 bases). Trimming took off 3 bases at V and 6 bases at J, with 9 bases between the two ends. Germline V gives CDR1 LNHNV, CDR2 YYDKDF (reference sequence). This CDR3 region has 13 residues. The CDR3 DNA sequence: TGTGCCACCAGCAGTTTAGGGGGCAATGAGCAGTTCTTC. It is translated as CATSSLGGNEQFF.

The chain's CDR3 is CASSWRLAGGPYNEQFF. DNA of the CDR3: TGTGCCAGCAGCTGGAGACTAGCGGGAGGGCCCTACAATGAGCAGTTCTTC. The gene calls are TRBV7-2 and TRBJ2-1; TRBD2 matches 14 bases. Germline CDR1 and CDR2: SGHTA and FQGNSA. The CDR3 sequence is 17 residues long. The V gene end was trimmed by 4 bases and the J gene end by 2 bases; junction bases not matched to a gene: 4.

This clone showed up just a few times. The chain recombines TRBV14 with TRBJ1-1; D gene unclear. The CDR3 covers 12 residues. V was cut by 1 base and J by 11 bases, with 11 bases left in between. Germline V gene lookup returns CDR1 SGHDN and CDR2 FVKESK. In DNA, the CDR3 is TGTGCCAGCAGCCAAGCGGGGAAATGGGCTTTCTTT. It specifies CASSQAGKWAFF.

The chain is built from TRBV9 and TRBJ2-1; 7 bases map to TRBD2. Germline CDR1 reads SGDLS; CDR2 reads YYNGEE. The V gene end was trimmed by 0 bases and the J gene end by 2 bases; junction bases not matched to a gene: 2. The CDR3 sequence is 15 residues long. CDR3 protein: CASSVEGLPYNEQFF. The CDR3 DNA is TGTGCCAGCAGCGTAGAGGGACTACCCTACAATGAGCAGTTCTTC.

This sequence joins TRBV5-6 and TRBJ2-2; the match to TRBD2 covers 8 bases. Germline CDR1 and CDR2: SGHDT and YYEEEE. The CDR3 is made up of 16 amino acids. The V and J ends lost 0 bases and 5 bases, in that order; junction bases with no gene match: 6. The DNA of the CDR3 is TGTGCCAGCAGCTTGGGGGAGCGGGGGTTGACCGGGGAGCTGTTTTTT. Encoded protein: CASSLGERGLTGELFF.

This chain connects TRBV15 to TRBJ1-4; no firm D call. The CDR3 spans 15 residues. CDR1 is LNHNV and CDR2 is YYDKDF in the germline V gene (reference sequence). V was clipped by 1 base and J by 14 bases, with 20 bases between them. CDR3 loop: CATSRGSWMEKRLFF. The CDR3 DNA follows: TGTGCCACCAGCAGAGGGTCCTGGATGGAGAAACGGCTGTTTTTT.

The gene calls are TRBV27 and TRBJ2-7; D perhaps matches TRBD2 (6 bases). Trimming pared 5 bases from V and 5 bases from J, leaving 13 bases between. Germline values: CDR1 MNHEY, CDR2 SMNVEV (reference sequence). This CDR3 is built from 13 residues. CDR3 sequence reads: CASSPNGGHEQYF. For the CDR3, the DNA is TGTGCCAGCAGTCCCAACGGAGGGCACGAGCAGTACTTC.